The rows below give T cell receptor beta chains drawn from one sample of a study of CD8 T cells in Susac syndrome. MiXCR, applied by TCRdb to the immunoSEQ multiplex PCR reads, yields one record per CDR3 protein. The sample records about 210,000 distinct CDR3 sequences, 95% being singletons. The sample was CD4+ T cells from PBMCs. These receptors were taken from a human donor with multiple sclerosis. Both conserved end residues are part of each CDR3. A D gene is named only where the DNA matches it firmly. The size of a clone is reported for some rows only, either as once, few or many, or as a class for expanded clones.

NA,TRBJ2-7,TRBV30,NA,TGTGCCTGGAGCCCACAAAGCTCCTACGAGCAGTACTTC,CAWSPQSSYEQYF
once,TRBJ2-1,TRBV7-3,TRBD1,TGTGCCAGCAGCCTCCGACAGGGAGCCGAGGGGAATGAGCAGTTCTTC,CASSLRQGAEGNEQFF
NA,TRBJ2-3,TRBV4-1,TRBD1,TGCGCCAGCAGCCAGGGACAGGTTAGCACAGATACGCAGTATTTT,CASSQGQVSTDTQYF
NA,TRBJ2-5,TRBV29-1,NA,TGCAGCGTTAAACCGGGACTCTTACAAGAGACCCAGTACTTC,CSVKPGLLQETQYF
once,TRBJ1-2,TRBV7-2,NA,TGTGCCAGCAGCAAACAGGTCTCCGGGACGGGAGGAGACTATGGCTACACCTTC,CASSKQVSGTGGDYGYTF
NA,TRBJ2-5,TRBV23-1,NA,TGCGCCCCCGGGGAGGAAGAGACCCAGTACTTC,CAPGEEETQYF
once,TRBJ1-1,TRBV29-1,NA,TGCAGCGTTGTGCTCTCCACGGGACACTTGAACACTGAAGCTTTCTTT,CSVVLSTGHLNTEAFF
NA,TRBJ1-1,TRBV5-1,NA,TGCGCCAGCAGCTGGGGGTTTCCGGACACTGAAGCTTTCTTT,CASSWGFPDTEAFF
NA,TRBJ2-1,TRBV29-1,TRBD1,TGCAGCGTTGAGGGACAGGGGGCCAGGGAGCAGTTCTTC,CSVEGQGAREQFF
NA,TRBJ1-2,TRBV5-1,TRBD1,TGCGCCAGCAGCTTGGACGGGACAGTTAATGGCTACACCTTC,CASSLDGTVNGYTF
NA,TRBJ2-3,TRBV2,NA,TGTGCCAGCACCACCGGGACTTCCGTTACGCAGTATTTT,CASTTGTSVTQYF
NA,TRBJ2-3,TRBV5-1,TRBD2,TGCGCCAGCAGCTTGGCCAAGCGGGAGGGCCGAGATACGCAGTATTTT,CASSLAKREGRDTQYF
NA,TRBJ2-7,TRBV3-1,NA,TGTGCCAGCAGCCAAGTTTTTTGGACGTCCTACGAGCAGTACTTC,CASSQVFWTSYEQYF
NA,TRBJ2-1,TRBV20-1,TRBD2,TGCAGTGCTCCCGAGGGGACTATCTCCTACAATGAGCAGTTCTTC,CSAPEGTISYNEQFF
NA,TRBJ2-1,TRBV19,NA,TGTGCCAGTAGTATTTCCGGGAGAGAGGGGAATGAGCAGTTCTTC,CASSISGREGNEQFF
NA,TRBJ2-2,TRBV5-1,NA,TGCGCCAGCAGCTTGGAGGGACCCACCGGGGAGCTGTTTTTT,CASSLEGPTGELFF
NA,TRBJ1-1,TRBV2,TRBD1,TGTGCCAGCATACCGGGACAGGGCGAATTTCGTGCTGAAGCTTTCTTT,CASIPGQGEFRAEAFF
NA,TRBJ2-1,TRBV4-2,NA,TGTGCCAGCAGCCTTGGCAGAAACAATGAGCAGTTCTTC,CASSLGRNNEQFF
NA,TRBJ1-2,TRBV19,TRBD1,TGTGCCAGTACCAGGGGGGGCCTCTATGGCTACACCTTC,CASTRGGLYGYTF
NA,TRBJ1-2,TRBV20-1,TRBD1,TGCAGTGCTAGCTACCCGGGACAGGGGATCTATGGCTACACCTTC,CSASYPGQGIYGYTF
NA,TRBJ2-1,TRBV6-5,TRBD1,TGTGCCAGCAGTCTACAGGGGATAGGGGACAATGAGCAGTTCTTC,CASSLQGIGDNEQFF
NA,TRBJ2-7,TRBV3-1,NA,TGTGCCAGCAGCCGTTCCGCCGGGGGCCGGTCGGTTCTCGAGCAGTACTTC,CASSRSAGGRSVLEQYF
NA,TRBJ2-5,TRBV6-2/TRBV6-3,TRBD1,TGTGCCAGCAGGACAGGGGACAGACCTCAAGAGACCCAGTACTTC,CASRTGDRPQETQYF
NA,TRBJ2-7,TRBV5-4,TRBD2,TGTGCCAGCAGCCGAACTAGCGAGGACGAGCAGTACTTC,CASSRTSEDEQYF
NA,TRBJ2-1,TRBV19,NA,TGTGCCAGTAGCAGGGTGGATGAGCAGTTCTTC,CASSRVDEQFF
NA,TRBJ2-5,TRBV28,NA,TGTGCCAGCGGAGGAAGGGGGTCCAGGGAGACCCAGTACTTC,CASGGRGSRETQYF
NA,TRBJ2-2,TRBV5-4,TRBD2,TGTGCCAGCAGCTTGTCGGCTAGCGGGATGGTCGGGGAGCTGTTTTTT,CASSLSASGMVGELFF
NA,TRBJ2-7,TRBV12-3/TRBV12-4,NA,TGTGCCAGCAGTTTCAGGGGTGGGCCCTACGAGCAGTACTTC,CASSFRGGPYEQYF
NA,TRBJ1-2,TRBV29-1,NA,TGCAGCGTTAGAGGGACCCAGGGGCCCTATGGCTACACCTTC,CSVRGTQGPYGYTF
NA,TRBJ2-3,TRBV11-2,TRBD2,TGTGCCAGCAGCTTAGATTTAGCGGGGGGCCTCGCAGATACGCAGTATTTT,CASSLDLAGGLADTQYF
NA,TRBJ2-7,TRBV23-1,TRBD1,TGCGCCAGCAGTCAATCTGGGGACAGGGGAGGGGAGCAGTACTTC,CASSQSGDRGGEQYF
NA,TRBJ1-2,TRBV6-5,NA,TGTGCCAGCAGTAAGGAGACAGGTCCTGGCGGCTACACCTTC,CASSKETGPGGYTF
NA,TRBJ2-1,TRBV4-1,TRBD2,TGCGCCAGCAGCCAAGATGAAGAGGGACTAGCGGGAGTCTACAATGAGCAGTTCTTC,CASSQDEEGLAGVYNEQFF
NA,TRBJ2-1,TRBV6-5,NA,TGTGCCAGCCAGGGGTCTAGCAGTGAGCAGTTCTTC,CASQGSSSEQFF
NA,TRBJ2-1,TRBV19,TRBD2,TGTGCCACCAAACTAGCGGGGGGCAATGAGCAGTTCTTC,CATKLAGGNEQFF
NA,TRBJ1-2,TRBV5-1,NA,TGCGCCAGCAGCTTGGTTGCCAGGGAGGGCGGAGGCTACACCTTC,CASSLVAREGGGYTF
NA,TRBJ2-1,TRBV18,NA,TGTGCCAGCTCACCAGCCGAAGCAGACAGGTTTAGGAATGAGCAGTTCTTC,CASSPAEADRFRNEQFF
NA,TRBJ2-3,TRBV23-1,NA,TGCGCCAGCAGTCAATCGGGCAGGGTAATCCTTAACACAGATACGCAGTATTTT,CASSQSGRVILNTDTQYF
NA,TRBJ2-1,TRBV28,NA,TGTGCCAGCAGTCCGGGGGGACAGGCTTACAATGAGCAGTTCTTC,CASSPGGQAYNEQFF
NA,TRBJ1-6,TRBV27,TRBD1,TGTGCCAGCTCAATCTGGACAGGGAATTCACCCCTCCACTTT,CASSIWTGNSPLHF
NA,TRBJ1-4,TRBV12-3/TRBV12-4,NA,TGTGCCAGCAGTTTCTCCAGGGCGCCAAATGAAAAACTGTTTTTT,CASSFSRAPNEKLFF
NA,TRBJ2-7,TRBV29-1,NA,TGCAGCGCTCGTGGGGGAACTTACGAGCAGTACTTC,CSARGGTYEQYF
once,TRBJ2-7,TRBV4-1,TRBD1,TGCGCCAGCAGCCAAACCCGGGACAGGGGGCGTCGCGAGCAGTACTTC,CASSQTRDRGRREQYF
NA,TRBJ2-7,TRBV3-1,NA,TGTGCCAGCAGCCATATCGGGGGGACATACGAGCAGTACTTC,CASSHIGGTYEQYF
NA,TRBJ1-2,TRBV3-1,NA,TGTGCCAGCAGCACCCAGCCCACGTCCTGGGGCGGCTACACCTTC,CASSTQPTSWGGYTF
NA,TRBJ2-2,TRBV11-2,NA,TGTGCCAGCAGAAAGACTACGACCGGGGAGCTGTTTTTT,CASRKTTTGELFF
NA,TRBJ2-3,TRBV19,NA,TGTGCCAGTAGTATAAGTAGAGCGGATACGCAGTATTTT,CASSISRADTQYF
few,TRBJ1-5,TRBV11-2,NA,TGTGCCAGCAGCTTAGATGGGGGCGGAAATCAGCCCCAGCATTTT,CASSLDGGGNQPQHF
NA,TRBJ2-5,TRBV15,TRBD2,TGTGCCACCAGCCGCGGGAGGTCAGAAGAGACCCAGTACTTC,CATSRGRSEETQYF
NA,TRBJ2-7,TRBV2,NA,TGTGCCAGCAGTCAAGTAAACTACGAGCAGTACTTC,CASSQVNYEQYF
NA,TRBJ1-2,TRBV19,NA,TGTGCCAGTAGTCTGGGCTTCAACTATGGCTACACCTTC,CASSLGFNYGYTF
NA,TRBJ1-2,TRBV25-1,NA,TGTGCCAGCAGTGATTCGAGATTTAACTATGGCTACACCTTC,CASSDSRFNYGYTF
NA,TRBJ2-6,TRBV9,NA,TGTGCCAGCAGCGTAGTGATCAGCTCTGGGGCCAACGTCCTGACTTTC,CASSVVISSGANVLTF
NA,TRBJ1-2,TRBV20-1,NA,TGCAGTGCCCCGGACGGAGGGGCGAACTATGGCTACACCTTC,CSAPDGGANYGYTF
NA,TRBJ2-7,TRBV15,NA,TGTGCCACCAGTCTAGCCCTGCAGCGCGAGCAGTACTTC,CATSLALQREQYF
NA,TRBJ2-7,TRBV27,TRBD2,TGTGCCAGCAGTTCGGGTGTGGAGCGGGAGTACGAGCAGTACTTC,CASSSGVEREYEQYF
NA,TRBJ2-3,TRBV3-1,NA,TGTGCCAGCAGCCATTCTTGGTCCCGAGTGTGGATCCCGTCGCAGTATTTT,CASSHSWSRVWIPSQYF